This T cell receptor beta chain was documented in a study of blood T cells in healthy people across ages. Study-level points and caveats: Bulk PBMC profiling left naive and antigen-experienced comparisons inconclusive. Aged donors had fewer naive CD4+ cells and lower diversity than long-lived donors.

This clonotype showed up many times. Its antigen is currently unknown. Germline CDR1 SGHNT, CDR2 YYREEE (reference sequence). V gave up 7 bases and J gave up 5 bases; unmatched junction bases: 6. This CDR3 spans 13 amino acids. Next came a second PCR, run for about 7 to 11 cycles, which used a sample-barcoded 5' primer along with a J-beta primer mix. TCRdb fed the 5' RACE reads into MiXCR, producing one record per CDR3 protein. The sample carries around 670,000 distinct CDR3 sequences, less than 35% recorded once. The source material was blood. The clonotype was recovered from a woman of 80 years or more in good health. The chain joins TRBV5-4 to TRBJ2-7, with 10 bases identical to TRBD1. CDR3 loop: CASSGTGANEQYF. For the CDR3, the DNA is TGTGCCAGCTCCGGGACAGGGGCGAACGAGCAGTACTTC.